The text below deals with one T cell receptor (beta chain). The table came from immunoSEQ multiplex PCR; TCRdb's copy has only in-frame clones and leaves some out. The table has some 85,000 clones, 90% to 95% seen once. This specimen belongs to a study of T cell changes during pregnancy in multiple sclerosis. This receptor was taken from a female donor with multiple sclerosis, enrolled in a pregnancy study. Here the sequenced sample was peripheral blood, taken in the second trimester of pregnancy.

CDR3 DNA: TGTGCCTGGACTGACACTCACTATGGCTACACCTTC. Its protein is CAWTDTHYGYTF. The J gene is TRBJ1-2, the V gene TRBV30; D unclear. The CDR3 length is 12 residues. The V end lost 4 bases, the J end lost 3 bases, and 9 bases lay between the germline ends. The germline CDR1 and CDR2 sequences are GTSNPN and SVGIG (reference sequence).